This T cell receptor beta chain was sequenced for a study of OX40 agonist ivuxolimab in advanced cancers. Turning to the study itself: Eligibility rules accepted prior anti-PD-1, anti-PD-L1 or anti-CTLA-4 therapy, and 30% to 40% had some. Overall study findings and caveats: Partial responders at 0.1-3.0 mg/kg showed near-lowest clonal expansion. Researchers report that CD8+ T cells had, on average, more expanded clones than CD4+.

By sample share, this clone is medium-sized. Its antigen remains unidentified. Some clones are missing from TCRdb's copy, which holds only in-frame ones; the method was immunoSEQ multiplex PCR. This repertoire shows more than 65,000 clones, roughly three quarters found once; its top ten account for 5%. V gave up 6 bases and J gave up 2 bases, with 15 bases separating them. The CDR3 has 15 amino acids. Germline V lookup: CDR1 SGHTA, CDR2 FQGTGA. The starting material was CD4+ or CD8+ T cells sorted from blood, obtained in a trial of the OX40 agonist ivuxolimab. This clonotype originated in an adult with an advanced solid tumor such as melanoma, head and neck, liver or kidney cancer. The genes are TRBV7-3 and TRBJ2-3, with D possibly TRBD2 on 5 matching bases. The chain's CDR3 is CASSRLASNTDTQYF. Here the CDR3 DNA reads TGTGCCAGCAGTCGCCTAGCTTCCAACACAGATACGCAGTATTTT.